This entry lists 16 T cell receptor beta chains sequenced from one sample in a study of Graves' ophthalmopathy and Graves' hyperthyroidism. TCR beta CDR3 regions were amplified from RNA transcripts. First-round RT-PCR employed HTBI primers, with a second-round multiplex PCR after it. MiXCR, run by TCRdb on the multiplex PCR reads, gives a single entry per CDR3 protein. Counted here are about 380,000 distinct CDR3 sequences, roughly 15% occurring once; the ten biggest clones make up approximately 7%. Sequencing was performed on peripheral blood. These TCRs come from a young woman with stable Graves' hyperthyroidism.

This clonotype was seen repeatedly, ten times or more. The chain carries TRBV29-1 and TRBJ2-7, with D possibly matching TRBD1 (5 bases). The ends were cut back, 6 bases at V and 5 bases at J, with 17 bases in the middle. The germline gives CDR1 SQVTM, CDR2 ANQGSEA. The CDR3 is made up of 13 amino acids. The DNA for the CDR3 is TGCAGCGTCGGACAATCTAGAATCCACGAGCAGTACTTC. The encoded protein is CSVGQSRIHEQYF.

The rearrangement links TRBV24-1 to TRBJ2-2, with 9 nucleotides matching TRBD2. The CDR3 runs to 16 residues. Germline CDR1 and CDR2: KGHDR and SFDVKD. The J segment lost 4 bases and the V segment lost 3 bases, leaving 5 bases of the junction unmatched. The CDR3 is CATSDLAGGLTGELFF. CDR3 DNA sequence: TGTGCCACCAGTGATCTCGCGGGGGGGCTCACCGGGGAGCTGTTTTTT.

At least ten counts were recorded for this clonotype. J is TRBJ1-1 and V is TRBV6-2 or TRBV6-3; a weak D match, TRBD1 (6 bases). Germline loops: CDR1 MNHEY, CDR2 SVGEGT. The V end lost 8 bases, the J end lost 8 bases, and 18 bases lay between the germline ends. The CDR3 spans 13 residues. The CDR3 loop is CASRQAEASEAFF. CDR3 bases: TGTGCCAGCCGACAGGCCGAGGCATCGGAAGCTTTCTTT.

This clonotype was found many times. The CDR3 protein is CATSDLVAGNTGELFF. In DNA, the CDR3 is TGTGCCACCAGTGATTTGGTCGCAGGGAACACCGGGGAGCTGTTTTTT. The chain has TRBV24-1 and TRBJ2-2, with D uncertain. Germline V gene sequence: CDR1 KGHDR, CDR2 SFDVKD. Trimming stripped 0 bases from V and 1 base from J, with 8 bases between. CDR3 length: 16 residues.

This clonotype was recorded many times. The CDR3 bases are TGTGCCAGCAGAGACAGGGATTGGAACACTGAAGCTTTCTTT. Its translation is CASRDRDWNTEAFF. This rearrangement joins TRBV12-3 or TRBV12-4 to TRBJ1-1; TRBD1 matches at 7 bases. Trimming took 6 bases from V and 1 from J; bases not matched to a gene: 5. The CDR3 length is 14 residues.

This clonotype was counted ten times or more. This chain's CDR3 is CASSEETSGASPLRYEQYF. The CDR3 DNA reads as TGTGCCAGCAGTGAAGAGACTAGCGGGGCCTCCCCACTGAGGTACGAGCAGTACTTC. The V call is TRBV2, the J call TRBJ2-7; 11 nucleotides match TRBD2. This CDR3 spans 19 amino acids. J was trimmed by 4 bases and V by 1 base; bases with no gene match: 15. CDR1 is SNHLY and CDR2 is FYNNEI in the germline V gene.

This clonotype was recorded many times. V and J are TRBV20-1 and TRBJ2-6; D is undetermined. Trimming took off 0 bases at V and 1 base at J, with 7 bases between the two ends. This CDR3 comprises 15 residues. Germline CDR1 and CDR2: DFQATT and SNEGSKA (reference sequence). The CDR3 bases are TGCAGTGCTAGAGATCACGGGTCTGGGGCCAACGTCCTGACTTTC. Its translation: CSARDHGSGANVLTF.

This clonotype was seen a single time. Given a much more abundant clone one base away, this may be a read error. The rearrangement joins TRBV19 to TRBJ1-5; D call uncertain. Per germline, CDR1 LNHDA and CDR2 SQIVND (reference sequence). CDR3 length: 15 amino acids. Trimming left V 3 bases short and J 9 bases short, with 18 bases between. CDR3 sequence: CASSIDIRTVRPQHF. The CDR3 DNA sequence: TGTGCCAGTAGTATTGACATTCGCACGGTTCGGCCCCAGCATTTT.

This clonotype was observed at least ten times. The chain has TRBV12-5 and TRBJ1-1; 10 positions agree with TRBD1. From germline, CDR1 is LGHNT and CDR2 FRNRAP. The CDR3 has 16 residues. J gave up 3 bases and V 5 bases, and 9 bases lay outside the gene matches. The chain's CDR3 is CASGPMAGTGDTEAFF. As DNA, the CDR3 is TGTGCTAGTGGTCCAATGGCCGGGACAGGGGACACTGAAGCTTTCTTT.

This clonotype was detected ten times or more. The chain carries TRBV5-5 and TRBJ2-4; no definite D call. Germline assignment: CDR1 SGHKS and CDR2 YYEKEE (reference sequence). Trimming removed 0 bases at V and 8 bases at J, with 12 bases between. The CDR3 length is 14 residues. CDR3 protein: CASSLEQWLDIQYF. The DNA for the CDR3 is TGTGCCAGCAGCTTGGAACAGTGGTTAGACATTCAGTACTTC. The full variable domain, in which reference TRBV5-5 and TRBJ2-4 provide the parts outside the CDR3, is DAGVTQSPTHLIKTRGQQVTLRCSPISGHKSVSWYQQVLGQGPQFIFQYYEKEERGRGNFPDRFSARQFPNYSSELNVNALLLGDSALYLCASSLEQWLDIQYFGAGTRLSVL.

This clonotype was seen at least ten times. The chain recombines TRBV12-3 or TRBV12-4 with TRBJ2-4; the D gene is possibly TRBD2 (5 bases). The CDR3 loop spans 17 amino acids. Trimming took 1 base from V and 1 from J, leaving 14 bases between them. CDR3 sequence (DNA): TGTGCCAGCAGTTTAGTGGGTGAGGGAGCGGCCAAAAACATTCAGTACTTC. Protein product: CASSLVGEGAAKNIQYF.

Regarding this clonotype: A single base separates this from a much larger clone, so it may be a read error. V is TRBV20-1 and J is TRBJ1-2, with 9 bases fitting TRBD1. V shed 0 bases and J 4 bases; nucleotides not matched to a gene: 3. The germline gives CDR1 DFQATT, CDR2 SNEGSKA (reference sequence). The length of the CDR3 is 14 residues. The CDR3 sequence is CSAREETGGYGYTF. The CDR3 nucleotides read TGCAGTGCTAGAGAAGAGACAGGGGGCTATGGCTACACCTTC.

The CDR3 spells CSARDLAGLPFSYEQYF. The CDR3 bases are TGCAGTGCTAGAGATCTAGCGGGGCTTCCATTCTCCTACGAGCAGTACTTC. The chain recombines TRBV20-1 with TRBJ2-7; 9 bases are shared with TRBD2. Germline trimming cut 0 bases from V and 0 bases from J; bases unmatched to any gene: 9. Germline assignment: CDR1 DFQATT and CDR2 SNEGSKA (reference sequence). The CDR3 is made up of 17 amino acids.

This clonotype was seen ten or more times. The rearrangement links TRBV12-3 or TRBV12-4 to TRBJ1-1; TRBD1 might be the D (5 bases). Trimming stripped 2 bases from V and 0 bases from J, with 13 bases between. The CDR3 covers 16 residues. CDR3 nucleotides: TGTGCCAGCAGTTTAACGGGGGGGTCCTTGAACACTGAAGCTTTCTTT. Protein sequence: CASSLTGGSLNTEAFF.

This clonotype was recorded at least ten times. The chain recombines TRBV7-9 with TRBJ1-2, with a tentative D call TRBD1 (6 bases). The ends were cut back, 4 bases at V and 4 bases at J, with 13 bases in the middle. CDR1 is SEHNR and CDR2 is FQNEAQ in the germline V gene (reference sequence). The CDR3 is made up of 14 amino acids. CDR3 region: CASSSSGAGYGYTF. The DNA of the CDR3 is TGTGCCAGCAGCTCCTCGGGGGCCGGCTATGGCTACACCTTC.

The genes are TRBV2 and TRBJ2-7; possibly TRBD1 or TRBD2 for D (5 bases each). Between the trimmed V and J ends, which lost 2 bases and 4 bases, there was a span of 9 bases. CDR1 is SNHLY and CDR2 is FYNNEI in the germline V gene. This CDR3 is 13 amino acids long. CDR3: CASSELEGYEQYF. CDR3 DNA: TGTGCCAGCAGTGAACTCGAGGGGTACGAGCAGTACTTC.